This entry lists 10 T cell receptor beta chains sequenced from one sample in a study of T cells in women clearing cervical HPV infection. Clones were read by immunoSEQ multiplex PCR, and TCRdb kept only the in-frame ones, dropping some. The sample has tens of thousands of clones. Sequencing was carried out using blood buffy coat. The receptor set was obtained from a woman aged 18-70 years with a cervical HPV16 infection that either progressed to CIN3+ or cleared (not recorded which).

A word on this clone: The read halts 3 residues ahead of the CDR3 end, with the missing end drawn from the germline J gene. This chain links TRBV18 with TRBJ2-1, with TRBD2 matching over 16 bases. V lost 6 bases and J lost 9; bases outside the gene matches: 8. The length of the CDR3 is 16 residues. The germline CDR1 and CDR2 sequences are KGHSH and LQKENI. CDR3 bases read: TGTGCCAGCTCCCCGGGGACTAGCGGGAGGGCCGGTGAG. Residues: CASSPGTSGRAGE. The CDR3 reads in full as CASSPGTSGRAGEQFF.

Regarding this clone: The read finishes 3 residues shy of the CDR3 end, and the germline J gene is used to complete it. The chain is built from TRBV7-2 and TRBJ1-6; D gene uncertain. V dropped 6 bases and J dropped 11 bases, with 14 bases sitting between them. CDR1 and CDR2 (germline): SGHTA, FQGNSA. CDR3 length: 13 amino acids. The part of the CDR3 DNA that was read is TGTGCCAGCAGTTCCGAACGAGGCACACCC. Encoded protein: CASSSERGTP. The full CDR3 sequence reads CASSSERGTPLHF.

About this clone: The read is 3 residues too short to cover the CDR3 end, so that end is filled in from the germline J gene. This sequence joins TRBV30 and TRBJ2-2, with a tentative D call TRBD2 (6 bases). V lost 5 bases, J lost 2 bases, and 18 bases lay in between. CDR1 is GTSNPN and CDR2 is SVGIG in the germline V gene (reference sequence). There are 16 residues in the CDR3. This CDR3 is CAWLYRGLRNTGELFF. The sequenced CDR3 bases are TGTGCCTGGCTTTATCGCGGACTAAGAAACACCGGGGAG.

Comments on this clone: The CDR3 extends 3 residues past the end of the read, so its final part is completed from the germline J gene. The chain employs TRBV24-1 and TRBJ2-1; maybe TRBD2 (5 bases). CDR3 length equals 18 residues. Trimming cost V 2 bases and J 4 bases, with 20 bases left between them. Looked up from germline, CDR1 is KGHDR and CDR2 is SFDVKD. The CDR3 bases that were read are TGTGCCACCAGTGATTCCATAATCGCGATGGACTCTTACAATGAG. Its protein is CATSDSIIAMDSYNE. The whole CDR3 reads CATSDSIIAMDSYNEQFF.

With respect to this clone: The read stops 3 residues short of the end of the CDR3; the missing end is completed from the germline J gene. The genes are TRBV20-1 and TRBJ2-7; weak D call: TRBD1 (5 bases). This CDR3 has 14 amino acids. V was shortened by 6 bases and J by 4 bases, with 19 bases between the two germline ends. The germline V gene encodes CDR1 DFQATT and CDR2 SNEGSKA (reference sequence). The CDR3 here is CSALRQGLLYEQYF. The part of the CDR3 DNA that was read is TGCAGTGCACTTCGGCAGGGCCTATTATACGAG.

Of note for this clone: The sequence runs out 3 residues before the end of the CDR3; the remainder is reconstructed from the germline J gene. The chain is built from TRBV7-2 and TRBJ2-5; D remains unclear. Trimming removed 1 base at V and 0 bases at J, with 6 bases between. Germline V gene lookup returns CDR1 SGHTA and CDR2 FQGNSA. This CDR3 is 14 amino acids long. The sequenced part of the CDR3 DNA is TGTGCCAGCAGCTTAGGGGCGAACCAAGAGACC. Protein sequence: CASSLGANQET. The whole CDR3 sequence is CASSLGANQETQYF. Full variable domain (remainder filled in from reference TRBV7-2 and TRBJ2-5): GAGVSQSPSNKVTEKGKDVELRCDPISGHTALYWYRQSLGQGLEFLIYFQGNSAPDKSGLPSDRFSAERTGGSVSTLTIQRTQQEDSAVYLCASSLGANQETQYFGPGTRLLVL.

Details on this clone: Coverage ceases 3 residues before the CDR3 finishes, and the germline J gene fills in the end. The J gene is TRBJ2-2, the V gene TRBV30; D perhaps matches TRBD1 (5 bases). In germline, CDR1 is GTSNPN, CDR2 SVGIG (reference sequence). Trimming pared 3 bases from V and 7 bases from J, leaving 18 bases between. The CDR3 runs to 15 residues. The part of the CDR3 DNA that was read is TGTGCCTGGAGGGTGGGAAGGCAGGGAATCGGGGAG. Residues: CAWRVGRQGIGE. Given in full, the CDR3 is CAWRVGRQGIGELFF.

Points on this clone: The read stops 3 residues short of the end of the CDR3; the missing end is completed from the germline J gene. J is TRBJ2-1 and V is TRBV7-9; 8 bases line up with TRBD2. CDR3 length equals 13 residues. Germline V gives CDR1 SEHNR, CDR2 FQNEAQ (reference sequence). V dropped 11 bases and J dropped 1; count of bases not matched to a gene: 4. The sequenced part of the CDR3 DNA is TGTGCCCCGAGCGGGAGTTCCTACAATGAG. Amino acid sequence: CAPSGSSYNE. The full CDR3 sequence reads CAPSGSSYNEQFF.

To note about this clone: The read ends 3 residues early relative to the CDR3; the germline J gene fills the gap. The chain links TRBV13 to TRBJ2-4; no firm D call. Trimming took off 3 bases at V and 0 bases at J, with 9 bases between the two ends. In germline, CDR1 is PRHDT, CDR2 FYEKMQ (reference sequence). The CDR3 loop spans 15 amino acids. The CDR3 loop reads CASSFSGLAKNIQYF. Incomplete CDR3 DNA: TGTGCCAGCAGCTTTTCGGGTTTAGCCAAAAACATT.

On this clone itself: From the germline J gene comes the end of the CDR3, since the read stops 3 residues before it. The V and J genes are TRBV7-8 and TRBJ2-1; D perhaps matches TRBD1 (5 bases). The CDR3 sequence is 13 residues long. Trimming took 1 base from V and 7 from J, leaving 8 bases between them. From germline, CDR1 is SGHVS and CDR2 FQNEAQ. The CDR3 here is CASSLGRVNEQFF. The DNA read from the CDR3 is TGTGCCAGCAGCTTAGGCAGGGTTAATGAG.